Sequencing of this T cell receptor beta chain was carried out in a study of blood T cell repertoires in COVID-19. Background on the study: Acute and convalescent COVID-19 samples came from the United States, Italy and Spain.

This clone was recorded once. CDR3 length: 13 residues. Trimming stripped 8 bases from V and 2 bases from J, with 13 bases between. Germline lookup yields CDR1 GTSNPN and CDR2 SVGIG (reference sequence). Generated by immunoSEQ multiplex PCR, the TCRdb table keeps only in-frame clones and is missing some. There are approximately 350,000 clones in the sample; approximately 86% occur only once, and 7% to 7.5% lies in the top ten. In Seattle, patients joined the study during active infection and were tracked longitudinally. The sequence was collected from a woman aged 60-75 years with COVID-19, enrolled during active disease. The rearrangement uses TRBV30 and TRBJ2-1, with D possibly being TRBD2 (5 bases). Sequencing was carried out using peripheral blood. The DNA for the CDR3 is TGTGCCGCGCAAGCGGCAACCTACAATGAGCAGTTCTTC. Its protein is CAAQAATYNEQFF.